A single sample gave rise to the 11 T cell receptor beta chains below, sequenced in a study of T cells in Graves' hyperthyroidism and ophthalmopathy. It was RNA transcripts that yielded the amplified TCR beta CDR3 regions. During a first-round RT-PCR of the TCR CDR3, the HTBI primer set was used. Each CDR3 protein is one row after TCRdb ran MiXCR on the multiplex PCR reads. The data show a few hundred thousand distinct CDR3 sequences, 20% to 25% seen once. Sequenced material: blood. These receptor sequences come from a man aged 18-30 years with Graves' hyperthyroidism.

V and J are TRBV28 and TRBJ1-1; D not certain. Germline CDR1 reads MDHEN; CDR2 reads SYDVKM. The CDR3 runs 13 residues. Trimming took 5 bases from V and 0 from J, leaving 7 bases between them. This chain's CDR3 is CASSPNMNTEAFF. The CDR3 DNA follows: TGTGCCAGCAGTCCTAACATGAACACTGAAGCTTTCTTT.

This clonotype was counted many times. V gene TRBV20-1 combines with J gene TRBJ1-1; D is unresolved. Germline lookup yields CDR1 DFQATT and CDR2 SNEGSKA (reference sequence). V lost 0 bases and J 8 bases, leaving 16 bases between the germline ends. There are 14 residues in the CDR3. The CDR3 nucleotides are TGCAGTGCTAGAGAAACGGTCGGAGCGGGGGAAGCTTTCTTT. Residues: CSARETVGAGEAFF.

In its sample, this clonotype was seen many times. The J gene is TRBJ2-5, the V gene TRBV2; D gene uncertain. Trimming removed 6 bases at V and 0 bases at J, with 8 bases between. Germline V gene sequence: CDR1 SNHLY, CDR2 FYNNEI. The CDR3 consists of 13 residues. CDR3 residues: CASRGWYQETQYF. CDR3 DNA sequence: TGTGCCAGCAGGGGATGGTACCAAGAGACCCAGTACTTC.

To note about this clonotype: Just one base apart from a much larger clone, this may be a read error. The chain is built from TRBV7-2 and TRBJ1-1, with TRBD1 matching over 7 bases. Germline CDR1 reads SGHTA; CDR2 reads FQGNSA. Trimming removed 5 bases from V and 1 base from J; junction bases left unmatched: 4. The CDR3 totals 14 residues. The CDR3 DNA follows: TGTGCCAGCAGCGGGGGACAGAGGAACACTGAAGCTTTCTTT. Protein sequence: CASSGGQRNTEAFF.

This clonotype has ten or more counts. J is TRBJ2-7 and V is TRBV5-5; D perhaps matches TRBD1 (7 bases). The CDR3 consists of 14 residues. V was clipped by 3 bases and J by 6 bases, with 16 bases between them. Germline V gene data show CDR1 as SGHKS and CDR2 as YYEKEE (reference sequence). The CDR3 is CASSYQQGTLEQYF. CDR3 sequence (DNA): TGTGCCAGCAGCTACCAACAGGGGACTCTCGAGCAGTACTTC.

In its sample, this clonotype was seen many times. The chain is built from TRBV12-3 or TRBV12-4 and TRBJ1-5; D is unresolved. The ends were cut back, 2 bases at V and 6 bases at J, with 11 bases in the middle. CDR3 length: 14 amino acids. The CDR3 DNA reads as TGTGCCAGCAGTTTAATTTACGGTTCTCAGCCCCAGCATTTT. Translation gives CASSLIYGSQPQHF.

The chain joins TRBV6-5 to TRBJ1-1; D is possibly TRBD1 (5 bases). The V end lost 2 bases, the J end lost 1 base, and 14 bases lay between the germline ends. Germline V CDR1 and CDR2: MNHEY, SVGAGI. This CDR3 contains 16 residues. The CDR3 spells CASSYNPSGWNTEAFF. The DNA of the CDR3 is TGTGCCAGCAGTTACAACCCCTCAGGGTGGAACACTGAAGCTTTCTTT.

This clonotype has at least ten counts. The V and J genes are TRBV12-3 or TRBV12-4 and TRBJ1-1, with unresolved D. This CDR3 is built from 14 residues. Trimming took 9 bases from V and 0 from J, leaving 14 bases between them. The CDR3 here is CASRQGLVNTEAFF. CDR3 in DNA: TGTGCCAGTCGTCAAGGACTGGTGAACACTGAAGCTTTCTTT.

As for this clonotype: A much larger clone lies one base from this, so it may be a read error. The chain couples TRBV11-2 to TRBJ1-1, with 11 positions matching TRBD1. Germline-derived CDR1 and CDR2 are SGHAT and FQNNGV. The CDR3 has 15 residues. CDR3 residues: CASSAGQGAGTEACF. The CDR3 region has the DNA TGTGCCAGCAGCGCCGGACAGGGGGCAGGCACTGAAGCTTGCTTT.

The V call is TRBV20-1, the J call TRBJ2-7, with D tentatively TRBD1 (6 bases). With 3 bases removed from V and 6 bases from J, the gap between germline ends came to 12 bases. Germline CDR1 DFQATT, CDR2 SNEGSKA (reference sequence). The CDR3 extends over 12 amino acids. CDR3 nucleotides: TGCAGTGCTAGGGCTCGGGACACCGAGCAGTACTTC. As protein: CSARARDTEQYF.

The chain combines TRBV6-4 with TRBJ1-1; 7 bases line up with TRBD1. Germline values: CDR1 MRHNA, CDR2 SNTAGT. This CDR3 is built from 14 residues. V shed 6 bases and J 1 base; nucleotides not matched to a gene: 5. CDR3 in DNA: TGTGCCAGCAGAAACGGACAGGAGAACACTGAAGCTTTCTTT. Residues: CASRNGQENTEAFF.